A selection of T cell receptor beta chains follows, all from one sample in a study of blood T cell repertoires in COVID-19. The method was immunoSEQ multiplex PCR; TCRdb's version includes in-frame clones alone and lacks a portion of them. The data contain tens of thousands of clones, approximately 90% of them seen just once; the ten biggest clones take up around 4.7%. Sequencing used peripheral blood. Receptor source: a woman over 75 with active COVID-19. The CDR3 runs from the conserved cysteine through the conserved F or W. D genes are given only for firm matches. For some rows the clone size is stated as once, few or many, or as a class when expanded; others skip it.

D,J,V,size,CDR3,DNA
TRBD1,TRBJ2-7,TRBV5-8,-,CATIPGTGSSYEQYF,TGTGCCACTATACCAGGGACAGGGAGCTCCTACGAGCAGTACTTC
TRBD1,TRBJ1-5,TRBV28,-,CASTITVGGGQPQHF,TGTGCCAGCACCATAACAGTAGGGGGCGGGCAGCCCCAGCATTTT
TRBD1,TRBJ2-7,TRBV15,-,CATRRHATGPYEQYF,TGTGCCACCAGGAGACACGCGACAGGGCCCTACGAGCAGTACTTC
TRBD2,TRBJ2-3,TRBV27,-,CASSLYGGLAGGTDTQYF,TGTGCCAGCAGTTTGTATGGTGGACTAGCGGGAGGCACAGATACGCAGTATTTT
-,TRBJ2-1,TRBV7-9,-,CASSLRLGGSSYNEQFF,TGTGCCAGCAGCTTACGATTAGGAGGGAGCTCCTACAATGAGCAGTTCTTC
TRBD2,TRBJ2-3,TRBV7-2,-,CASRGWREADAWTQYF,TGTGCCAGCAGGGGCTGGCGGGAGGCCGATGCGTGGACGCAGTATTTT
TRBD2,TRBJ2-5,TRBV9,-,CASSPRIAGGGETQYF,TGTGCCAGCAGCCCTCGTATAGCGGGAGGCGGTGAGACCCAGTACTTC
-,TRBJ1-5,TRBV19,-,CASSIKGGGVFQPQHF,TGTGCCAGTAGTATAAAGGGCGGGGGGGTGTTTCAGCCCCAGCATTTT
-,TRBJ1-1,TRBV5-6,-,CASSLIRQVQGEAFF,TGTGCCAGCAGCTTAATACGGCAGGTTCAAGGTGAAGCTTTCTTT
-,TRBJ2-7,TRBV5-6,-,CASSPGAGMREQYF,TGTGCCAGCAGCCCAGGGGCAGGGATGCGGGAGCAGTACTTC
TRBD2,TRBJ2-3,TRBV9,-,CASSVASGSADTQYF,TGTGCCAGCAGCGTAGCTAGCGGGAGCGCAGATACGCAGTATTTT
TRBD2,TRBJ2-7,TRBV28,-,CASSLFLAGSYEQYF,TGTGCCAGCAGTTTATTTCTAGCGGGTTCCTACGAGCAGTACTTC
-,TRBJ1-2,TRBV27,-,CASRSLDPRGGYTF,TGTGCCAGCAGGTCCCTAGACCCCCGGGGTGGCTACACCTTC
-,TRBJ2-6,TRBV5-4,-,CASSSPGRAGSGANVLTF,TGTGCCAGCAGCTCGCCCGGGCGGGCTGGCTCTGGGGCCAACGTCCTGACTTTC
TRBD2,TRBJ2-1,TRBV11-2,-,CASSLGRLAGGNEQFF,TGTGCCAGCAGCTTAGGGAGACTAGCGGGAGGCAATGAGCAGTTCTTC
-,TRBJ1-5,TRBV30,-,CAWSSAGNQPQHF,TGTGCCTGGAGTTCAGCCGGGAATCAGCCCCAGCATTTT
-,TRBJ2-1,TRBV28,once,CASSLETTMQQFF,TGTGCCAGCAGTTTGGAGACCACAATGCAGCAGTTCTTC
TRBD1,TRBJ1-1,TRBV9,-,CASSARTGANTEAFF,TGTGCCAGCAGCGCCCGGACAGGGGCGAACACTGAAGCTTTCTTT
-,TRBJ2-1,TRBV21-1,-,CASSKGEPGQGPLFSYNEQFF,TGTGCCAGCAGCAAAGGGGAACCGGGACAGGGGCCTTTATTCTCCTACAATGAGCAGTTCTTC
-,TRBJ1-4,TRBV11-2,-,CASSRIGQGEKLFF,TGTGCCAGCAGCCGGATAGGGCAGGGTGAAAAACTGTTTTTT
-,TRBJ2-1,TRBV10-2,-,CASNLGDFKNEQFF,TGCGCCAGCAACCTAGGGGACTTTAAGAATGAGCAGTTCTTC
TRBD1,TRBJ1-2,TRBV18,-,CASSPSQGAGGYTF,TGTGCCAGCTCACCCTCCCAGGGGGCTGGTGGCTACACCTTC
-,TRBJ2-7,TRBV15,-,CATSRGLNPAEQYF,TGTGCCACCAGCAGAGGACTAAACCCAGCCGAGCAGTACTTC
TRBD1,TRBJ1-4,TRBV11-2,-,CASSKGRGREKLFF,TGTGCCAGCAGCAAAGGCAGGGGGCGGGAAAAACTGTTTTTT
-,TRBJ2-5,TRBV5-5,once,CASSLEAGAWGETQYF,TGTGCCAGCAGCTTGGAGGCAGGGGCCTGGGGAGAGACCCAGTACTTC
TRBD1,TRBJ1-3,TRBV18,-,CASSRQPGQIFSGNTIYF,TGTGCCAGCTCACGGCAACCGGGACAGATTTTTTCTGGAAACACCATATATTTT
-,TRBJ1-4,TRBV28,-,CASRSSLGATNEKLFF,TGTGCCAGCAGGTCAAGCCTAGGCGCAACTAATGAAAAACTGTTTTTT
-,TRBJ1-5,TRBV30,-,CAWSVQSNQPQHF,TGTGCCTGGAGTGTACAGTCCAATCAGCCCCAGCATTTT
-,TRBJ2-3,TRBV10-1,once,CASRSEDFPTDTQYF,TGCGCCAGCAGGAGCGAGGACTTTCCCACAGATACGCAGTATTTT
-,TRBJ2-3,TRBV15,-,CATSSPAERNTDTQYF,TGTGCCACCAGCTCTCCGGCCGAGCGAAATACAGATACGCAGTATTTT
-,TRBJ2-7,TRBV28,-,CASSNPRGLGFGVVEQYF,TGTGCCAGCAGTAACCCTCGGGGTTTGGGATTTGGGGTGGTCGAGCAGTACTTC
TRBD2,TRBJ2-3,TRBV3-1/TRBV3-2,-,CASSQLSGTSGTVGTDTQYF,TGTGCCAGCAGCCAGCTCTCCGGGACTAGCGGGACGGTGGGCACAGATACGCAGTATTTT
TRBD1,TRBJ1-4,TRBV12-3/TRBV12-4,once,CASSKTGEKLFF,TGTGCCAGCAGCAAGACAGGGGAAAAACTGTTTTTT
-,TRBJ2-7,TRBV4-3,once,CASSQVATGSYEQYF,TGCGCCAGCAGCCAAGTTGCAACAGGGTCCTACGAGCAGTACTTC
-,TRBJ1-5,TRBV19,-,CASSTLTQPQHF,TGTGCCAGTAGTACCCTGACACAGCCCCAGCATTTT
TRBD2,TRBJ2-1,TRBV28,-,CASSLRGARTSGYNNEQFF,TGTGCCAGCAGTTTACGTGGAGCCAGGACTAGCGGTTATAACAATGAGCAGTTCTTC
TRBD1,TRBJ2-2,TRBV28,-,CASRRTGVSTGELFF,TGTGCCAGCAGACGGACAGGGGTTAGTACCGGGGAGCTGTTTTTT
-,TRBJ2-5,TRBV10-3,-,CAIRGAGVKETQYF,TGTGCCATCAGGGGGGCGGGAGTGAAGGAGACCCAGTACTTC
-,TRBJ2-5,TRBV14,-,CASSPLGPEQETQYF,TGTGCCAGCAGCCCCCTAGGCCCAGAACAAGAGACCCAGTACTTC
-,TRBJ1-4,TRBV7-2,-,CASSLRQGFNEKLFF,TGTGCCAGCAGCTTACGGCAGGGGTTTAATGAAAAACTGTTTTTT
-,TRBJ2-1,TRBV5-6,-,CASETGNEQFF,TGTGCCAGCGAAACGGGGAATGAGCAGTTCTTC
TRBD2,TRBJ2-3,TRBV4-2,once,CASSQGEAGGTDTQYF,TGTGCCAGCAGCCAAGGGGAAGCGGGGGGCACAGATACGCAGTATTTT
TRBD1,TRBJ1-6,TRBV9,-,CASSADSPGQGWSPLHF,TGTGCCAGCAGCGCAGACTCCCCGGGACAGGGGTGGTCACCCCTCCACTTT
-,TRBJ2-5,TRBV10-3,-,CAISTRKDPKTQYF,TGTGCCATCAGTACTAGGAAGGACCCCAAGACCCAGTACTTC
-,TRBJ1-2,TRBV19,-,CASSNRALYGYTF,TGTGCCAGTAGTAACAGAGCCCTCTATGGCTACACCTTC
-,TRBJ2-5,TRBV29-1,-,CSVVGSQETQYF,TGCAGCGTTGTTGGCAGCCAAGAGACCCAGTACTTC
TRBD2,TRBJ2-1,TRBV6-2/TRBV6-3,-,CASSYLGTSGIWNEQFF,TGTGCCAGCAGTTACTTGGGGACTAGCGGGATCTGGAATGAGCAGTTCTTC
TRBD2,TRBJ2-7,TRBV28,-,CASSLGGRARSRYF,TGTGCCAGCAGTTTAGGCGGGAGGGCCCGGAGTCGGTACTTC
TRBD1,TRBJ2-3,TRBV19,once,CASSTMDRGGTDTQYF,TGTGCCAGTAGTACCATGGACAGGGGGGGCACAGATACGCAGTATTTT
-,TRBJ2-2,TRBV27,-,CASSFLTGELFF,TGTGCCAGCAGTTTCCTCACCGGGGAGCTGTTTTTT